Listed here are 13 T cell receptor beta chains from one sample, sequenced in a study of blood T cell repertoires in COVID-19. Data came from immunoSEQ multiplex PCR; TCRdb stores just in-frame clones and leaves some out. The sample consists of almost 350,000 clones, more than 70% of them appearing once. The sequenced material came from PBMCs or T cells enriched from blood (not recorded which). The source of these receptors is a woman in her thirties who had been exposed to COVID-19.

DNA for the CDR3: TGTGCCAGCAGCCCCCGGACAGCAACTAATGAAAAACTGTTTTTT. Encoded protein: CASSPRTATNEKLFF. The chain is built from TRBV7-2 and TRBJ1-4; possible D gene TRBD1, 6 bases. The CDR3 is 15 amino acids. Deletions cut 5 bases from V and 0 bases from J, with 10 bases between. Germline lookup yields CDR1 SGHTA and CDR2 FQGNSA.

The rearrangement joins TRBV10-3 to TRBJ2-1; 14 nucleotides agree with TRBD2. In germline, CDR1 is ENHRY, CDR2 SYGVKD. With V trimmed by 8 bases and J by 8 bases, 8 bases remained unmatched. The CDR3 contains 15 residues. The CDR3 is CAIRPGTSGSYEQFF. The CDR3 DNA sequence: TGTGCCATCCGTCCCGGGACTAGCGGGAGTTATGAGCAGTTCTTC.

The V and J genes are TRBV29-1 and TRBJ2-1; 7 positions match TRBD2. Per the germline V gene, CDR1 is SQVTM and CDR2 is ANQGSEA. The V and J ends lost 5 bases and 7 bases, in that order; junction bases with no gene match: 14. This CDR3 is built from 15 residues. The CDR3 nucleotides are TGCAGCGTTACGGCTAGCGGAGACCCAAGGAATGAGCAGTTCTTC. Translated, it gives CSVTASGDPRNEQFF.

The V gene is TRBV7-2, the J gene TRBJ1-2; no clear D. V was trimmed by 4 bases and J by 7 bases, leaving 19 bases between them. This CDR3 comprises 15 residues. Per the germline V gene, CDR1 is SGHTA and CDR2 is FQGNSA. DNA for the CDR3: TGTGCCAGCAGCTCCCGGGCCCTCGGGGAGAGTGGCTACACCTTC. It yields the protein CASSSRALGESGYTF.

The V call is TRBV5-6, the J call TRBJ1-2; 8 bases are shared with TRBD1. Germline values: CDR1 SGHDT, CDR2 YYEEEE. Trimming cost V 3 bases and J 8 bases; bases outside gene matches: 6. The CDR3 spans 13 residues. The CDR3 sequence: CASSSGQGRGYTF. The CDR3 bases are TGTGCCAGCAGCTCCGGACAGGGAAGAGGCTACACCTTC.

The rearrangement joins TRBV6-5 to TRBJ1-1; D is possibly TRBD1 (5 bases). Trimming removed 2 bases from V and 3 bases from J, with 10 bases in between. In germline, CDR1 is MNHEY, CDR2 SVGAGI. This CDR3 is built from 14 residues. CDR3: CASSYPGRDTEAFF. CDR3 coding DNA: TGTGCCAGCAGTTACCCAGGGAGGGACACTGAAGCTTTCTTT.

Only one count was recorded for this clone. The rearrangement uses TRBV2 and TRBJ1-2; 9 bases align to TRBD1. V was pared by 3 bases and J by 2 bases, with 1 base of the junction left unmatched. This CDR3 region has 14 residues. The V gene's germline CDR1 is SNHLY and CDR2 FYNNEI. CDR3 nucleotide sequence: TGTGCCAGCAGTGACGGGACAGGGAACTATGGCTACACCTTC. Protein: CASSDGTGNYGYTF.

V usage is TRBV6-5 and J usage is TRBJ2-7; no clear D. The CDR3 is 14 amino acids. Trimming cost V 0 bases and J 2 bases, with 8 bases left between them. Germline CDR1 reads MNHEY; CDR2 reads SVGAGI. CDR3 sequence (DNA): TGTGCCAGCAGTTACTCCGGGTCAACCTACGAGCAGTACTTC. This sequence encodes CASSYSGSTYEQYF.

The chain uses TRBV5-1 and TRBJ2-7; weak D call: TRBD2 (6 bases). V lost 4 bases and J lost 7, with 18 bases in between. The germline V gene has CDR1 SGHRS and CDR2 YFSETQ. The CDR3 extends over 14 amino acids. The CDR3 region is CASSATGPAGEQYF. The CDR3, as DNA: TGCGCCAGCAGCGCGACGGGACCCGCGGGGGAGCAGTACTTC.

A few counts support this clone. The chain couples TRBV27 to TRBJ2-7; TRBD1 agrees at 8 bases. CDR3 length: 14 amino acids. The germline V gene has CDR1 MNHEY and CDR2 SMNVEV (reference sequence). V lost 4 bases and J lost 4; bases outside the gene matches: 6. CDR3 bases: TGTGCCAGCAGTTCACGACAGGGGCAGTACGAGCAGTACTTC. Encoded protein: CASSSRQGQYEQYF.

V usage is TRBV7-8 and J usage is TRBJ2-5; TRBD2 matches at 12 bases. In germline, CDR1 is SGHVS, CDR2 FQNEAQ. This CDR3 has 15 amino acids. J lost 7 bases, V lost 3 bases, and 6 bases had no gene match. CDR3 nucleotides: TGTGCCAGCAGCTTGGGACTAGCGGGCGTTCTGACCCAGTACTTC. It codes for CASSLGLAGVLTQYF.

This clone has just one count. The V gene is TRBV30, the J gene TRBJ2-2; D gene unclear. V lost 2 bases and J lost 0, with 7 bases in between. CDR1 is GTSNPN and CDR2 is SVGIG in the germline V gene (reference sequence). The CDR3 runs 14 residues. In DNA, the CDR3 is TGTGCCTGGAGTTGGCTCTCGAACACCGGGGAGCTGTTTTTT. Its translation: CAWSWLSNTGELFF.

CDR3 coding DNA: TGCGCCAGCAGCTTGGTACAGGGGGCAACTGAAGCTTTCTTT. This codes for CASSLVQGATEAFF. The chain uses TRBV5-1 and TRBJ1-1, with TRBD1 matching over 9 bases. The ends lost 0 bases at V and 5 bases at J; junction bases unmatched: 2. The CDR3 consists of 14 residues. Germline CDR1 is SGHRS and CDR2 is YFSETQ.